This T cell receptor (beta chain) was recovered during a study of cytomegalovirus exposure and HLA in healthy donors. Regarding the study as a whole: A previous analysis found most TCR beta V segments productive roughly 90% or roughly 30% of the time. Researchers reported in a later analysis that a missense DCLRE1C variant was tied to TCR beta V- and J-gene trimming. In a later analysis, productive TCRs from donors in an Asian-associated ancestry cluster reportedly carried fewer N-insertions than the cohort mean. Analysis performed later showed TCR beta chains linked to HLA being more clonally expanded than equally common others.

60 Vbeta and 13 Jbeta primers were used in PCR. The table came from immunoSEQ multiplex PCR; TCRdb's copy has only in-frame clones and leaves some out. This repertoire shows 180,000 or so clones, around 85% found once; its top ten account for about 9.3%. V lost 4 bases to trimming and J lost 0 bases; unmatched junction nucleotides: 8. There are 17 residues in the CDR3. Germline V gene sequence: CDR1 SGHNT, CDR2 YYREEE (reference sequence). This clone was detected a few times. Its antigen is unidentified. The sample holds other DNA sequences that translate to the same CDR3. The TCR originated in a man between 18 and 29 years old in good health and CMV-seropositive. This chain uses TRBV5-4 with TRBJ2-1; 9 nucleotides agree with TRBD1. The sample was PBMCs. CDR3: CASSVGTGRASYNEQFF. The CDR3 DNA sequence: TGTGCCAGCAGCGTCGGGACAGGGAGGGCCTCCTACAATGAGCAGTTCTTC.